Below are 15 T cell receptor beta chains sequenced from a single sample in a study of PD-1 blockade in classical Hodgkin lymphoma. The patients all showed relapse after autologous stem cell transplantation, while their brentuximab vedotin exposure varied. Using immunoSEQ multiplex PCR, the repertoire was profiled, and TCRdb retains in-frame clones only, with some absent. The sample yields tens of thousands of clones, approximately 94% seen once. The sample here was peripheral blood mononuclear cells (PBMCs), taken at baseline. The receptors were sampled from a human donor with classical Hodgkin lymphoma.

V is TRBV5-1 and J is TRBJ2-3; the D gene is possibly TRBD1 (6 bases). Trimming shortened V by 3 bases and J by 2 bases, and 13 bases separated the two germline ends. Germline CDR1 SGHRS, CDR2 YFSETQ. The CDR3 spans 15 residues. This CDR3 is CASSYEQGNTDTQYF. CDR3 coding DNA: TGCGCCAGCAGCTATGAACAGGGAAACACAGATACGCAGTATTTT.

The V and J genes are TRBV28 and TRBJ2-1; 13 nucleotides align to TRBD2. V shed 3 bases, J shed 14 bases, and the junction held 7 bases outside the gene matches. Germline CDR1 reads MDHEN; CDR2 reads SYDVKM. The CDR3 sequence is 14 residues long. In nucleotides, the CDR3 is TGTGCCAGCAGTTTCAGACTAGCGGGAGGTGGGGAGTTCTTC. Translating it yields CASSFRLAGGGEFF.

The chain employs TRBV5-4 and TRBJ2-7; 8 positions match TRBD2. The CDR3 length is 14 residues. The J segment lost 2 bases and the V segment lost 4 bases, leaving 5 bases of the junction unmatched. Germline assignment: CDR1 SGHNT and CDR2 YYREEE (reference sequence). The CDR3 loop is CASSPGGAPYEQYF. The CDR3 region has the DNA TGTGCCAGCAGCCCCGGGGGGGCCCCCTACGAGCAGTACTTC.

This sequence joins TRBV28 and TRBJ1-2; D is unresolved. The CDR3 extends over 15 amino acids. The V end was cut by 4 bases, the J end by 5 bases, with 17 bases between. The V gene's germline CDR1 is MDHEN and CDR2 SYDVKM. CDR3 amino acids: CASSSSEGGSYGYTF. The CDR3, as DNA: TGTGCCAGCAGTTCCTCCGAGGGCGGGTCGTATGGCTACACCTTC.

The chain carries TRBV7-8 and TRBJ1-1; 11 nucleotides align to TRBD1. The CDR3 covers 17 residues. Germline V gene sequence: CDR1 SGHVS, CDR2 FQNEAQ. After removal of 5 bases from V and 7 bases from J, the junction contained 15 bases not matched to a gene. The CDR3 sequence is CASSHYLGQGARGEAFF. As DNA, the CDR3 is TGTGCCAGCAGCCATTACCTCGGACAGGGGGCCCGGGGTGAAGCTTTCTTT. Full variable domain (missing parts from reference TRBV7-8 and TRBJ1-1): GAGVSQSPRYKVAKRGQDVALRCDPISGHVSLFWYQQALGQGPEFLTYFQNEAQLDKSGLPSDRFFAERPEGSVSTLKIQRTQQEDSAVYLCASSHYLGQGARGEAFFGQGTRLTVV.

The chain couples TRBV5-4 to TRBJ2-7; D unresolved. Germline CDR1 reads SGHNT; CDR2 reads YYREEE (reference sequence). This CDR3 is built from 14 residues. V was clipped by 0 bases and J by 2 bases, with 9 bases between them. CDR3 sequence reads: CASSLGDAAYEQYF. CDR3 DNA: TGTGCCAGCAGCTTGGGTGACGCCGCCTACGAGCAGTACTTC.

The rearrangement joins TRBV2 to TRBJ2-7, with 14 bases that match TRBD2. The CDR3 spans 14 residues. V trimming: 6 bases; J trimming: 6 bases; junction bases outside the gene matches: 4. Germline values: CDR1 SNHLY, CDR2 FYNNEI. CDR3 DNA: TGTGCCAGCAGGGGGACTAGCGGGAGAGGCGAGCAGTACTTC. It encodes CASRGTSGRGEQYF. Full variable domain (outside the CDR3, taken from reference TRBV2 and TRBJ2-7): EPEVTQTPSHQVTQMGQEVILRCVPISNHLYFYWYRQILGQKVEFLVSFYNNEISEKSEIFDDQFSVERPDGSNFTLKIRSTKLEDSAMYFCASRGTSGRGEQYFGPGTRLTVT.

With regard to this clone: Within the sample, other DNA sequences also encode this same CDR3. The chain is built from TRBV27 and TRBJ2-7; a weak D match, TRBD1 (5 bases). CDR1 and CDR2 from the germline V gene are MNHEY and SMNVEV (reference sequence). This CDR3 comprises 13 residues. Trimming left V 2 bases short and J 2 bases short, with 7 bases between. The CDR3 region has the DNA TGTGCCAGCAGTTTAACAGGAGCCTACGAGCAGTACTTC. It yields the protein CASSLTGAYEQYF.

This clone showed up just a few times. V is TRBV19 and J is TRBJ1-2; possibly TRBD1 for D (5 bases). The CDR3 is 15 amino acids. Per the germline V gene, CDR1 is LNHDA and CDR2 is SQIVND (reference sequence). The V and J ends lost 3 bases and 5 bases respectively, with 16 bases between them. Here the CDR3 DNA reads TGTGCCAGTAGTATGAATCCAGGCGGGGCTTATGGCTACACCTTC. Translated, it gives CASSMNPGGAYGYTF. The full variable domain, in which reference TRBV19 and TRBJ1-2 provide the parts outside the CDR3, is DGGITQSPKYLFRKEGQNVTLSCEQNLNHDAMYWYRQDPGQGLRLIYYSQIVNDFQKGDIAEGYSVSREKKESFPLTVTSAQKNPTAFYLCASSMNPGGAYGYTFGSGTRLTVV.

The chain couples TRBV7-8 to TRBJ1-5; D is ambiguous. This CDR3 spans 12 amino acids. Germline V gene lookup returns CDR1 SGHVS and CDR2 FQNEAQ. V was clipped by 3 bases and J by 5 bases, with 5 bases between them. The CDR3 reads CASSFSDQPQHF. The CDR3 DNA reads as TGTGCCAGCAGCTTCTCCGATCAGCCCCAGCATTTT.

DNA of the CDR3: TGTGCCAGCAGCTTGGGACTTTACGAGCAGTACTTC. Amino acid sequence: CASSLGLYEQYF. The chain employs TRBV5-6 and TRBJ2-7; no clear D gene. The V gene lost 0 bases and the J gene lost 4 bases, with 5 bases spanning the gap. Germline assignment: CDR1 SGHDT and CDR2 YYEEEE. This CDR3 spans 12 amino acids.

This clone has a handful of counts. The chain carries TRBV27 and TRBJ2-1; TRBD2 aligns across 13 bases. After removal of 5 bases from V and 9 bases from J, the junction contained 7 bases not matched to a gene. The CDR3 sequence is 15 residues long. Germline CDR1 MNHEY, CDR2 SMNVEV (reference sequence). Written as DNA, the CDR3 is TGTGCCAGCAGTCCCTCCGGGACTAGCGGGATTGAGCAGTTCTTC. Amino acids: CASSPSGTSGIEQFF.

This clone was seen a single time. The rearrangement links TRBV27 to TRBJ2-1; 12 bases are shared with TRBD2. Germline CDR1 and CDR2: MNHEY and SMNVEV (reference sequence). The CDR3 is 16 residues long. V shed 5 bases, J shed 6 bases, and the junction held 8 bases outside the gene matches. CDR3: CASSPAGLAGINEQFF. The CDR3 coding sequence is TGTGCCAGCAGTCCGGCAGGACTAGCGGGAATCAATGAGCAGTTCTTC.

The J gene is TRBJ2-2, the V gene TRBV18, with D possibly TRBD2 on 5 matching bases. V shed 4 bases and J shed 4 bases, with 19 bases lying between them. The germline CDR1 and CDR2 sequences are KGHSH and LQKENI. This CDR3 spans 17 amino acids. The CDR3: CASSQIGLRTFTGELFF. The CDR3 DNA is TGTGCCAGCTCACAAATAGGACTCCGAACTTTCACCGGGGAGCTGTTTTTT.

The chain is built from TRBV9 and TRBJ1-2; D might be TRBD1 (6 bases). Trimming left V 0 bases short and J 2 bases short, with 8 bases between. The CDR3 is 14 residues long. Germline V lookup: CDR1 SGDLS, CDR2 YYNGEE. In nucleotides, the CDR3 is TGTGCCAGCAGCGTAGCAGGGGCGAACTATGGCTACACCTTC. Translated: CASSVAGANYGYTF.